This is a list of T cell receptor beta chains from one sample in a study of radiotherapy plus CTLA-4 blockade in lung cancer. TCRdb keeps only in-frame clones here, not all; method: immunoSEQ multiplex PCR. The data show 30,000 to 50,000 clones, 79% seen once. The material sequenced was peripheral blood, taken from a patient treated with radiotherapy plus ipilimumab. The source of these receptors is a human donor with non-small cell lung cancer that progressed on radiotherapy plus ipilimumab. CDR3s include the opening cysteine and the closing phenylalanine or tryptophan.

V	J	CDR3
TRBV7-7	TRBJ2-5	CASSQGYGGETQYF
TRBV6-1	TRBJ1-5	CASSDAYGPQHF
TRBV5-1	TRBJ2-1	CASSLASGGDNEQFF
TRBV4-2	TRBJ2-7	CASSPDRGPYEQYF
TRBV7-9	TRBJ1-4	CASSTGHQNEKLFF
TRBV19	TRBJ2-2	CASETGGPGTGELFF
TRBV19	TRBJ2-1	CASRLSPNNEQFF
TRBV6-1	TRBJ2-3	CASTGTRTQYF
TRBV6-6	TRBJ1-1	CASSQRHTEAFF
TRBV19	TRBJ2-7	CASSTTGTGTYEQYF
TRBV18	TRBJ2-2	CASSPPLGTGELFF
TRBV14	TRBJ1-2	CASSPDGTGRGYTF
TRBV2	TRBJ2-1	CASNQRGASSYNEQFF
TRBV10-3	TRBJ2-2	CAISGRDRATTGELFF
TRBV5-4	TRBJ1-2	CASSGDRSNYGYTF
TRBV5-4	TRBJ1-1	CASSPGQRSEAFF
TRBV5-1	TRBJ1-2	CASSLEDEGARGYTF
TRBV7-2	TRBJ1-1	CASSLGRARRRGTEAFF
TRBV4-1	TRBJ2-4	CASSQPPAQGANIQYF
TRBV15	TRBJ2-3	CATSIRTGGADTQYF
TRBV4-1	TRBJ2-1	CASSQDTQPGANEQFF
TRBV7-2	TRBJ1-1	CASSLVLWAGNTEAFF
TRBV6-5	TRBJ2-1	CASRPDRGEQFF
TRBV10-3	TRBJ2-3	CAISEGQDTDTQYF
TRBV19	TRBJ2-1	CASSRDIPGGPQFF
TRBV19	TRBJ1-2	CASSILSGRGFGYTF
TRBV5-5	TRBJ1-1	CASSFNSNTEAFF
TRBV27	TRBJ1-1	CASSRQGGTEAFF
TRBV5-1	TRBJ2-7	CASSSPRQGVEQYF
TRBV7-3	TRBJ2-3	CASSRSTDTQYF
TRBV19	TRBJ1-2	CASSPQSGLNYGYTF
TRBV18	TRBJ2-7	CASSPHREGEQYF
TRBV2	TRBJ2-7	CASSVRDRRDF
TRBV4-2	TRBJ1-2	CASSPTSSSNYGYTF
TRBV6-4	TRBJ2-2	CASSYRGAGELFF
TRBV5-1	TRBJ2-7	CASSSQGYEQYF
TRBV6-5	TRBJ2-7	CASSYSGQGTHEQYF
TRBV5-1	TRBJ1-1	CASSLAGGQSGAFF
TRBV21-1	TRBJ2-7	CASSKVFLGSYSYEQYF
TRBV4-1	TRBJ1-3	CASSQGQIPSGNTIYF
TRBV6-5	TRBJ2-3	CASTNLARGDTQYF
TRBV5-6	TRBJ2-3	CAAGQFGEVTQYF
TRBV6-5	TRBJ2-3	CASRGGGSGDTQYF
TRBV5-1	TRBJ1-4	CASSLASPANEKLFF
TRBV6-1	TRBJ2-3	CASSEGPGIPHTDTQYF
TRBV2	TRBJ2-3	CASRPGTSGGRDTQYF
TRBV6-1	TRBJ1-3	CASSDHSRTGGHTIYF
TRBV25-1	TRBJ2-1	CASSWHNLQPEQFF
TRBV6-1	TRBJ2-3	CASSEVYPADTQYF
TRBV19	TRBJ2-5	CASSRTSGGQETQYF
TRBV2	TRBJ2-1	CASGTTSGGALNLGEQFF
TRBV14	TRBJ1-4	CASSQDLGAGEKLFF
TRBV7-2	TRBJ1-5	CASSWTGLNQPQHF
TRBV7-2	TRBJ1-2	CASSFFLGLTDPPRGYTF